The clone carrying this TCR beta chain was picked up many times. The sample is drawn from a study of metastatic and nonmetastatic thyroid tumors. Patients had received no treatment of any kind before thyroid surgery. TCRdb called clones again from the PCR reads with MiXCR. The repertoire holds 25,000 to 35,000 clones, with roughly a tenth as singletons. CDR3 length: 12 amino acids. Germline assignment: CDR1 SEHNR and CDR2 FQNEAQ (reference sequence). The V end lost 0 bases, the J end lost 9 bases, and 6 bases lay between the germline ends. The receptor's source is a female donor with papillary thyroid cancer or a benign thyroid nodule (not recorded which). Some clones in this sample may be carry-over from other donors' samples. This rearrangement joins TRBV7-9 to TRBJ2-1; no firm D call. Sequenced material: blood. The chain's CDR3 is CASSLALSEQFF. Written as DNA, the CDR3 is TGTGCCAGCAGCTTAGCCCTGAGTGAGCAGTTCTTC.